This TCR beta chain stems from a study of cytomegalovirus exposure and HLA in healthy donors. Each donor was nominally healthy when sampled (though unrecorded immune exposures were likely). The CDR3 loop spans 10 amino acids. CDR1 and CDR2 from the germline V gene are MRHNA and SNTAGT. The germline V and J ends were trimmed by 8 bases and 10 bases, with 9 bases remaining between them. Comment on this clone: Its antigen remains unidentified.

The study, taken as a whole, reports: Earlier findings revealed that most TCR beta V segments proved productive either about 87% or about 30% of the time.

13 Jbeta primers and 60 Vbeta primers were used for the PCR. Data came from immunoSEQ multiplex PCR; TCRdb stores just in-frame clones and leaves some out. The table has 140,000 to 150,000 clones, about 80% seen once. J is TRBJ2-1 and V is TRBV6-4; D is perhaps TRBD2 (5 bases). The specimen sequenced was PBMCs. The source is a woman aged 18-29 years in good health and CMV-seropositive. The CDR3 nucleotides are TGTGCCAGCCTCCCGGGGGAGCAGTTCTTC. This gives the protein CASLPGEQFF.